The TCR beta chain described here comes from a study of control samples from healthy donors and cancer patients (dated by TCRdb to between 2020 and 2021). Trimmed from V: 3 bases; trimmed from J: 2 bases; junction bases lacking a gene match: 22. CDR3 length: 21 amino acids, cysteine to phenylalanine. Just the 63-base CDR3 DNA is kept, in frame starting at base 1. The germline V gene (reference sequence) yields LGHDT for CDR1 and YNNKEL for CDR2. This clone appeared once. The target of this receptor is not known. Base qualities are not provided; no much larger clone lies one nucleotide away. The library came from the immunoSEQ multiplex PCR assay. The table comes from immuneACCESS by way of TCRdb, which keeps in-frame sequences with V and J called. Part of the clones is missing from these tables; in studies checked, under half for an unresolved V gene and the rest for unknown reasons. Across this sample there are tens of thousands of clones, with 91% seen only once. Jointly, the top ten make up around 14% of the sample.

The sample was blood. This chain is built from TRBV3-1 (or the pseudogene TRBV3-2) and TRBJ2-5; 9 junctional bases match TRBD2. The TCR sequence derives from a man under 40 in good health. The CDR3 protein is CASSHQTDPGRLAVLQETQYF. The DNA sequence reads TGTGCCAGCAGCCACCAAACCGACCCGGGGAGACTAGCGGTTCTACAAGAGACCCAGTACTTC.